Below, 27 T cell receptor beta chains from the same sample are listed, as sequenced in a study of early T cells in non-severe SARS-CoV-2 infection. TCRdb processed the 5' RACE reads anew with MiXCR; each CDR3 protein has one entry. The sample shows about 60,000 distinct CDR3 sequences, about 9.8% of them seen only once. Sequencing was performed on whole blood. Receptors originate from an adult who was a healthcare worker with PCR-confirmed SARS-CoV-2 infection or an uninfected control (not recorded which).

This clonotype came up many times. The chain is built from TRBV7-2 and TRBJ2-1; D remains ambiguous. V dropped 5 bases and J dropped 9 bases, with 8 bases sitting between them. Germline lookup yields CDR1 SGHTA and CDR2 FQGNSA. CDR3 length: 11 residues. The CDR3 protein is CASSHDSEQFF. Here the CDR3 DNA reads TGTGCCAGCAGCCACGATAGTGAGCAGTTCTTC.

This clonotype showed up many times. The chain uses TRBV28 and TRBJ2-1; D gene ambiguous. Trimming removed 6 bases from V and 4 bases from J, with 34 bases in between. The length of the CDR3 is 21 residues. In germline, CDR1 is MDHEN, CDR2 SYDVKM. CDR3 nucleotides: TGTGCCAGCAGCTCCTCCTACCCCACAGCAGATCGCGGCCTCCCATACAATGAGCAGTTCTTC. It encodes CASSSSYPTADRGLPYNEQFF.

The table lists this clonotype with a few counts. The V and J genes are TRBV24-1 and TRBJ1-1; D gene uncertain. Trimming took 4 bases from V and 4 from J, leaving 12 bases between them. CDR3 length: 14 residues. Germline CDR1 is KGHDR and CDR2 is SFDVKD. This CDR3 is CATSDTGRTTEAFF. CDR3 sequence (DNA): TGTGCCACCAGTGACACCGGCAGGACCACTGAAGCTTTCTTT.

This clonotype came up many times. The rearrangement joins TRBV29-1 to TRBJ2-3; D might be TRBD2 (6 bases). CDR3 size: 15 residues. V gave up 4 bases and J gave up 6 bases, with 20 bases separating them. The V gene's germline CDR1 is SQVTM and CDR2 ANQGSEA. The CDR3 is CSVGRLVGRQDTQYF. CDR3 DNA: TGCAGCGTTGGCCGACTAGTGGGCCGTCAGGATACGCAGTATTTT.

The J gene is TRBJ1-2, the V gene TRBV9; tentative D call: TRBD1 (6 bases). Germline lookup yields CDR1 SGDLS and CDR2 YYNGEE. Trimming pared 0 bases from V and 9 bases from J, leaving 12 bases between. CDR3 length: 13 amino acids. The CDR3 nucleotides are TGTGCCAGCAGCGTAGGCAGGGGAACTCGCTACACCTTC. Translated, it gives CASSVGRGTRYTF.

This clonotype was counted at least ten times. V usage is TRBV6-1 and J usage is TRBJ1-4, with 8 bases identical to TRBD1. V lost 4 bases, J lost 4 bases, and 14 bases stayed unmatched. The CDR3 contains 18 residues. Germline V gene sequence: CDR1 MNHNS, CDR2 SASEGT. The chain's CDR3 is CASSVQGAAMTGNEKLFF. CDR3 bases: TGTGCCAGCAGTGTCCAGGGGGCGGCGATGACCGGTAATGAAAAACTGTTTTTT.

This clonotype was observed many times. The chain uses TRBV18 and TRBJ2-1; TRBD2 aligns across 9 bases. The CDR3 totals 17 residues. CDR1 is KGHSH, CDR2 LQKENI, per germline. The junction had 10 bases not matched to a gene; V was cut back by 2 bases and J by 5 bases. CDR3 sequence (DNA): TGTGCCAGCTCACCAAATAGCCCGACTAGCGGTAACAATGAGCAGTTCTTC. Translated, it gives CASSPNSPTSGNNEQFF. The variable domain in full, with the rest retrieved from reference TRBV18 and TRBJ2-1, is NAGVMQNPRHLVRRRGQEARLRCSPMKGHSHVYWYRQLPEEGLKFMVYLQKENIIDESGMPKERFSAEFPKEGPSILRIQQVVRGDSAAYFCASSPNSPTSGNNEQFFGPGTRLTVL.

This clonotype appeared many times. The chain is built from TRBV28 and TRBJ2-5; D ambiguous. CDR1 is MDHEN, CDR2 SYDVKM, per germline. V was shortened by 5 bases and J by 5 bases, with 15 bases between the two germline ends. The CDR3 loop spans 14 amino acids. CDR3 sequence: CASSRVGRVETQYF. DNA of the CDR3: TGTGCCAGCAGTCGCGTGGGCCGGGTGGAGACCCAGTACTTC.

This clonotype was counted a few times. V usage is TRBV20-1 and J usage is TRBJ2-2; no reliable D call. The length of the CDR3 is 13 residues. V shed 6 bases and J shed 2 bases, with 10 bases lying between them. Germline V gives CDR1 DFQATT, CDR2 SNEGSKA (reference sequence). CDR3 sequence (DNA): TGCAGTGCCCCCCACAGCAACACCGGGGAGCTGTTTTTT. This translates into CSAPHSNTGELFF.

This chain uses TRBV29-1 with TRBJ2-7; the match to TRBD2 covers 12 bases. Per the germline V gene, CDR1 is SQVTM and CDR2 is ANQGSEA. The CDR3 runs to 13 residues. V was pared by 5 bases and J by 4 bases, with 3 bases of the junction left unmatched. CDR3 loop: CSVFGLAGYEQYF. DNA of the CDR3: TGCAGCGTTTTCGGACTAGCGGGATACGAGCAGTACTTC.

Only a few counts were recorded for this clonotype. The chain couples TRBV5-1 to TRBJ2-2, with 10 bases matching TRBD2. This CDR3 contains 16 residues. Trimming removed 4 bases from V and 3 bases from J; junction bases left unmatched: 6. CDR1 SGHRS and CDR2 YFSETQ come from the germline V gene. In nucleotides, the CDR3 is TGCGCCAGCAGCCCCCTCACTAGCGGGGACACCGGGGAGCTGTTTTTT. It encodes CASSPLTSGDTGELFF.

This clonotype was seen repeatedly, ten times or more. This rearrangement joins TRBV3-1 to TRBJ2-6; D not resolved. Germline CDR1 is LGHDT and CDR2 is YNNKEL (reference sequence). CDR3 length: 16 residues. Trimming cost V 1 base and J 0 bases, with 7 bases left between them. In nucleotides, the CDR3 is TGTGCCAGCAGCCAAGGCCTAGACTCTGGGGCCAACGTCCTGACTTTC. This translates into CASSQGLDSGANVLTF.

This clonotype was seen a few times. V usage is TRBV15 and J usage is TRBJ1-4; weak D call: TRBD1 (5 bases). V was cut by 3 bases and J by 5 bases, with 19 bases left in between. The CDR3 length is 17 residues. CDR1 is LNHNV, CDR2 YYDKDF, per germline (reference sequence). CDR3 in amino acids: CATSSRDPEPPNEKLFF. For the CDR3, the DNA is TGTGCCACCAGCAGCCGGGACCCAGAACCACCGAATGAAAAACTGTTTTTT. The full variable domain, rest sourced from reference TRBV15 and TRBJ1-4, is DAMVIQNPRYQVTQFGKPVTLSCSQTLNHNVMYWYQQKSSQAPKLLFHYYDKDFNNEADTPDNFQSRRPNTSFCFLDIRSPGLGDTAMYLCATSSRDPEPPNEKLFFGSGTQLSVL.

The J gene is TRBJ1-3, the V gene TRBV28; no reliable D call. V lost 6 bases and J lost 0, with 6 bases in between. The CDR3 contains 13 residues. Germline CDR1 reads MDHEN; CDR2 reads SYDVKM. The CDR3 coding sequence is TGTGCCAGCAGCCCACTCTCTGGAAACACCATATATTTT. It codes for CASSPLSGNTIYF.

At least ten counts were recorded for this clonotype. The rearrangement uses TRBV27 and TRBJ2-1; 7 nucleotides align to TRBD2. Germline trimming cut 7 bases from V and 5 bases from J; bases unmatched to any gene: 8. The germline CDR1 and CDR2 sequences are MNHEY and SMNVEV (reference sequence). The CDR3 runs to 14 residues. CDR3 amino acids: CASKQGDYHNEQFF. The CDR3 DNA is TGTGCCAGCAAGCAAGGGGACTACCACAATGAGCAGTTCTTC.

This clonotype was seen a few times. This sequence joins TRBV28 and TRBJ2-7, with 7 bases fitting TRBD2. The length of the CDR3 is 13 residues. Germline V CDR1 and CDR2: MDHEN, SYDVKM. The trim removed 5 bases at V and 5 bases at J, leaving 6 bases unmatched. The CDR3 spells CASSPGTIHEQYF. The CDR3 region has the DNA TGTGCCAGCAGTCCTGGGACTATTCACGAGCAGTACTTC.

At least ten counts were recorded for this clonotype. V is TRBV5-1 and J is TRBJ1-1; no firm D call. The CDR3 length is 16 residues. CDR1 is SGHRS and CDR2 is YFSETQ in the germline V gene. Trimming left V 0 bases short and J 3 bases short, with 15 bases between. In DNA, the CDR3 is TGCGCCAGCAGCTTGGGGACCCCCCGGCTGGACACTGAAGCTTTCTTT. Encoded protein: CASSLGTPRLDTEAFF.

The sample holds one count of this clonotype. The V and J genes are TRBV5-5 and TRBJ2-2; 8 bases map to TRBD2. The CDR3 runs 16 residues. V lost 5 bases to trimming and J lost 7 bases; unmatched junction nucleotides: 13. CDR1 is SGHKS and CDR2 is YYEKEE in the germline V gene (reference sequence). The CDR3 here is CASRPTTGTSGGELFF. In DNA form, the CDR3 reads TGTGCCAGCAGGCCCACCACCGGGACTAGTGGCGGGGAGCTGTTTTTT.

The J gene is TRBJ1-5, the V gene TRBV6-1; D perhaps matches TRBD1 (6 bases). The CDR3 has 15 residues. The V and J ends lost 4 bases and 0 bases respectively, with 10 bases between them. Germline values: CDR1 MNHNS, CDR2 SASEGT. The CDR3 coding sequence is TGTGCCAGCAGTGCCGGACAGCATAGCAATCAGCCCCAGCATTTT. Encoded protein: CASSAGQHSNQPQHF.

This clonotype was seen at least ten times. This chain uses TRBV27 with TRBJ2-2, with a weak D call TRBD1 (6 bases). Germline CDR1 is MNHEY and CDR2 is SMNVEV (reference sequence). This CDR3 is built from 15 residues. Trimming pared 5 bases from V and 1 base from J, leaving 11 bases between. CDR3 region: CASSTQGGNTGELFF. The CDR3 nucleotides are TGTGCCAGCAGTACACAGGGCGGGAACACCGGGGAGCTGTTTTTT.

The table lists this clonotype with many counts. V usage is TRBV2 and J usage is TRBJ1-1, with unresolved D. V was cut by 2 bases and J by 1 base, with 8 bases left in between. CDR1 SNHLY and CDR2 FYNNEI come from the germline V gene. The CDR3 totals 14 residues. The CDR3 region is CASSEYISNTEAFF. In DNA form, the CDR3 reads TGTGCCAGCAGTGAATACATTTCGAACACTGAAGCTTTCTTT.

This clonotype was recorded at least ten times. The chain employs TRBV7-2 and TRBJ1-5; D is unclear. Per germline, CDR1 SGHTA and CDR2 FQGNSA. CDR3 size: 16 residues. V gave up 4 bases and J gave up 3 bases, with 16 bases separating them. The CDR3 DNA reads as TGTGCCAGCAGCTATCAAGTGGCAGATGCCAATCAGCCCCAGCATTTT. Translation: CASSYQVADANQPQHF.

This clonotype was picked up many times. The V and J genes are TRBV11-3 and TRBJ2-1; 8 bases match TRBD2. The CDR3 is made up of 15 amino acids. Per the germline V gene, CDR1 is SGHNT and CDR2 is YENEEA. Trimming cost V 1 base and J 9 bases; bases outside gene matches: 8. CDR3 protein: CASSLVPAGVSEQFF. The CDR3 DNA reads TGTGCCAGCAGCTTAGTCCCAGCGGGAGTGAGTGAGCAGTTCTTC.

This clonotype has only a few counts. CDR3 residues: CASSRGVDLMWQFF. CDR3 DNA: TGTGCCAGCAGCCGAGGGGTGGACCTAATGTGGCAGTTCTTC. This chain links TRBV7-9 with TRBJ2-1; D may match TRBD1 or TRBD2 (5 bases each). Germline CDR1 is SEHNR and CDR2 is FQNEAQ (reference sequence). This CDR3 comprises 14 residues. V was shortened by 5 bases and J by 12 bases, with 20 bases between the two germline ends.

This clonotype was seen once. The chain couples TRBV11-2 to TRBJ1-2; 7 nucleotides align to TRBD1. Germline V gene lookup returns CDR1 SGHAT and CDR2 FQNNGV. This CDR3 comprises 13 residues. Unmatched junction bases numbered 5, after V lost 2 bases and J lost 8 bases. CDR3 sequence reads: CASSLRDSGGYTF. The CDR3 coding sequence is TGTGCCAGCAGCTTACGGGACAGCGGAGGCTACACCTTC.

In its sample, this clonotype was seen many times. This rearrangement joins TRBV25-1 to TRBJ2-2, with 9 bases lining up with TRBD2. Germline loops: CDR1 MGHDK, CDR2 SYGVNS. V gave up 4 bases and J gave up 3 bases; unmatched junction bases: 0. This CDR3 is 14 amino acids long. The CDR3 loop is CASSGTSDTGELFF. The CDR3, as DNA: TGTGCCAGCAGTGGGACTAGCGACACCGGGGAGCTGTTTTTT.

J is TRBJ2-3 and V is TRBV14, with 9 bases matching TRBD1. There are 15 residues in the CDR3. V shed 3 bases and J 2 bases; nucleotides not matched to a gene: 3. In germline, CDR1 is SGHDN, CDR2 FVKESK. Here the CDR3 reads CASSQRTGVTDTQYF. The CDR3 region has the DNA TGTGCCAGCAGCCAGCGGACAGGGGTCACAGATACGCAGTATTTT.